The rows below give T cell receptor beta chains drawn from one sample of a study of cytomegalovirus exposure and HLA in healthy donors. TCRdb's table, derived via immunoSEQ multiplex PCR, lists solely in-frame clones and lacks some. The repertoire consists of over 100,000 clones, with roughly 79% occurring once and the leading ten covering 4.5% to 7%. Sequenced input: PBMCs. These receptors all stem from a man between 60 and 75 years old in good health and CMV-seropositive. The CDR3 runs from the conserved cysteine through the conserved F or W. D genes are given only for firm matches. Clone size is given for some rows only: seen once, a few or many times, or a class if the clone is expanded.

V gene	D gene	J gene	clone size	CDR3 DNA	CDR3 protein
TRBV5-3	TRBD2	TRBJ2-3	-	TGTGCCAGAAGCCCGATAGCGGGCTGCACAGATACGCAGTATTTT	CARSPIAGCTDTQYF
TRBV5-1	TRBD1	TRBJ2-2	-	TGCGCCAGCAGCGATTCCGGGACAGGGGACACCGGGGAGCTGTTTTTT	CASSDSGTGDTGELFF
TRBV11-1	TRBD2	TRBJ2-1	-	TGTGCCAGCAGCCCCGGGACTAGCGGGGGCTCCTACAATGAGCAGTTCTTC	CASSPGTSGGSYNEQFF
TRBV6-1	TRBD1	TRBJ1-3	-	TGTGCCAGCAGTGCGACAGGGTTACTCTCTGGAAACACCATATATTTT	CASSATGLLSGNTIYF
TRBV2	-	TRBJ1-1	-	TGTGCCAGCAGTTCCACCCCGGGGTTGAACACTGAAGCTTTCTTT	CASSSTPGLNTEAFF
TRBV18	-	TRBJ2-2	few	TGTGCCAGCTCACTCCCCGGGACATCCACCGGGGAGCTGTTTTTT	CASSLPGTSTGELFF
TRBV7-2	TRBD1	TRBJ1-1	-	TGTGCCAGCAGCATCAACCTGACAGGGCGAGCTTTCTTT	CASSINLTGRAFF
TRBV5-4	-	TRBJ1-2	-	TGTGCCAGCAGCTTGGTTCAGTATGATGGCTACACCTTC	CASSLVQYDGYTF
TRBV11-2	TRBD1	TRBJ1-5	-	TGTGCCAGCAGCCAAGGACAGGGGAGCAATCAGCCCCAGCATTTT	CASSQGQGSNQPQHF
TRBV5-1	-	TRBJ1-6	-	TGCGCCAGCAGCTCCAGGGGAGATAATTCACCCCTCCACTTT	CASSSRGDNSPLHF
TRBV27	-	TRBJ1-5	-	TGTGCCAGCAGTCACGGGTCAGGGAGGACCAATCAGCCCCAGCATTTT	CASSHGSGRTNQPQHF
TRBV9	TRBD2	TRBJ2-7	-	TGTGCCAGCAGCCGCGGGGGACTGAACTACGAGCAGTACTTC	CASSRGGLNYEQYF
TRBV5-6	TRBD1	TRBJ2-7	-	TGTGCCAGCAGCGAGGGACAGGGGGCCGGCGAGCAGTACTTC	CASSEGQGAGEQYF
TRBV7-6	TRBD2	TRBJ2-5	-	TGTGCCAGCAGCTCGACTAGCGGGGGGGCGGAGACCCAGTACTTC	CASSSTSGGAETQYF
TRBV19	-	TRBJ2-7	-	TGTGCCAGTAGTCACTTCGACAGCCGCTACGAGCAGTACTTC	CASSHFDSRYEQYF
TRBV7-2	-	TRBJ1-2	-	TGTGCCAGCAGCTTAGCGGGGAGTAACTATGGCTACACCTTC	CASSLAGSNYGYTF
TRBV5-1	-	TRBJ1-3	-	TGCGCCAGCAGCTTACAGGCTTCGGATGGAAACACCATATATTTT	CASSLQASDGNTIYF
TRBV9	-	TRBJ1-1	-	TGTGCCAGCAGCGTGGGCAGGGGGAACACTGAAGCTTTCTTT	CASSVGRGNTEAFF
TRBV27	-	TRBJ2-7	-	TGTGCCAGCCGGGGTGAGCAGTACTTC	CASRGEQYF
TRBV5-4	-	TRBJ2-2	-	TGTGCCAGCAGCTTGGAGACAGGGAGGCCCACCGGGGAGCTGTTTTTT	CASSLETGRPTGELFF
TRBV5-6	TRBD1	TRBJ2-7	-	TGTGCCAGCAGCTTACCCGGGACAGGGGGATACGAGCAGTACTTC	CASSLPGTGGYEQYF
TRBV6-1	-	TRBJ2-1	-	TGTGCCAGCAGTGAAGCGGTGGGAACAGGGTCTACAATGACACAGTTCTTC	CASSEAVGTGSTMTQFF
TRBV30	-	TRBJ1-5	-	TGTGCCTGGAGGGAGTCCGACAATCAGCCCCAGCATTTT	CAWRESDNQPQHF
TRBV5-5	-	TRBJ1-1	-	TGTGCCAGCAGCTTGTTCGCGGGTTCGGGCACTGAAGCTTTCTTT	CASSLFAGSGTEAFF
TRBV9	-	TRBJ1-2	-	TGTGCCAGCGACTCCTTCGTTTTC	CASDSFVF
TRBV18	TRBD2	TRBJ2-3	-	TGTGCCAGCTCACCCTCCGGGACTAGCGCCTCGGATACGCAGTATTTT	CASSPSGTSASDTQYF
TRBV7-9	TRBD1	TRBJ2-7	-	TGTGCCAGCAGCTCGAAGGGACAGGGGTTCAACGAGCAGTACTTC	CASSSKGQGFNEQYF
TRBV18	TRBD2	TRBJ2-7	-	TGTGCCAGCTCACCACCCACTAGCGGGGGGACCTACGAGCAGTACTTC	CASSPPTSGGTYEQYF
TRBV2	TRBD2	TRBJ2-3	-	TGTGCCACCAATAGCGGGGCGGCAGATACGCAGTATTTT	CATNSGAADTQYF
TRBV11-1	TRBD1	TRBJ2-7	-	TGTGCCAGCAGTTCCCAGACAGGGGTCTCCTACGAGCAGTACTTC	CASSSQTGVSYEQYF
TRBV27	-	TRBJ1-1	once	TGTGCCAGCCGGTGGGGGGGGCCTATGAACACTGAAGCTTTCTTT	CASRWGGPMNTEAFF
TRBV2	TRBD2	TRBJ2-3	-	TGTGCCAGCAGTGAAAATGCGGGGGGTCTTTCTAGCACAGATACGCAGTATTTT	CASSENAGGLSSTDTQYF
TRBV5-1	TRBD2	TRBJ2-1	-	TGCGCCAGCAGCTGGACTAGCAACAATGAGCAGTTCTTC	CASSWTSNNEQFF
TRBV9	TRBD2	TRBJ2-7	-	TGTGCCAGCAGCCCACGACTAGCGGACTCCTACGAGCAGTACTTC	CASSPRLADSYEQYF
TRBV9	-	TRBJ1-6	-	TGTGCCAGCAGCCCCTCCGGTAGCTCCTATAATTCACCCCTCCACTTT	CASSPSGSSYNSPLHF
TRBV28	TRBD1	TRBJ2-7	-	TGTGCCAGCAGCCCTGTGGACAGGTCAACCTACGAGCAGTACTTC	CASSPVDRSTYEQYF
TRBV9	-	TRBJ2-7	-	TGTGCCAGCAGCCCGAGACGGTCGGGATACGAGCAGTACTTC	CASSPRRSGYEQYF
TRBV2	-	TRBJ1-5	-	TGTGCCAGCAGGGTCGAGGTGAGTCAGCCCCAGCATTTT	CASRVEVSQPQHF
TRBV4-2	-	TRBJ2-1	-	TGTGCCAGCAGCCAGGAAACGGATGCGACAGGGAGGAATGAGCAGTTCTTC	CASSQETDATGRNEQFF
TRBV10-3	-	TRBJ2-1	-	TGTGCCATCAGTGGCTCGCAGGGGATAGGGAAATATGAGCAGTTCTTC	CAISGSQGIGKYEQFF
TRBV11-1	TRBD2	TRBJ2-1	-	TGTGCCAGCAGCTCGGGACTAGCGGGGGGGGCCTACAATGAGCAGTTCTTC	CASSSGLAGGAYNEQFF
TRBV6-4	TRBD2	TRBJ2-3	-	TGTGCCAGCAGTGACTCTAGCGGGGGCACAGATACGCAGTATTTT	CASSDSSGGTDTQYF
TRBV20-1	-	TRBJ1-1	-	TGCAGTGCTCCATGGGGGGGTGAAGCTTTCTTT	CSAPWGGEAFF
TRBV18	TRBD1	TRBJ2-1	-	TGTGCCAGCTCACCAGACGATGGGACAGGGGGGCTCTTC	CASSPDDGTGGLF
TRBV5-4	TRBD2	TRBJ2-3	-	TGTGCCAGCAGCCCTAGCGGGGGGAAAGCAGATACGCAGTATTTT	CASSPSGGKADTQYF
TRBV29-1	-	TRBJ1-5	-	TGCAGCGCCTCGAACGCGGGTCAGCCCCAGCATTTT	CSASNAGQPQHF
TRBV14	-	TRBJ2-2	-	TGTGCCAGCAGCCAAAACACCGGGGGCGGGGAGCTGTTTTTT	CASSQNTGGGELFF
TRBV5-1	TRBD1	TRBJ1-4	few	TGCGCCAGCAGCACCGGACAGGGGGGTAATGAAAAACTGTTTTTT	CASSTGQGGNEKLFF
TRBV5-5	TRBD2	TRBJ2-6	-	TGTGCCAGCAGCCCGGGGCCTCGGGAGGGTAGCTCTGGGGCCAACGTCCTGACTTTC	CASSPGPREGSSGANVLTF
TRBV25-1	TRBD1	TRBJ1-1	-	TGTGCCAGCACCAATCAGGGGACAGGGGGTAAAGCTTTCTTT	CASTNQGTGGKAFF
TRBV7-3	-	TRBJ1-1	-	TGTGCCAGCAGCTTATACCCCACAGGGATGGGCACTGAAGCTTTCTTT	CASSLYPTGMGTEAFF
TRBV12-5	TRBD1	TRBJ1-1	-	TGTGCTAGTGCCCCAAACAGGGGGCAGACTGAAGCTTTCTTT	CASAPNRGQTEAFF
TRBV7-9	-	TRBJ1-2	-	TGTGCCAGCAGCTTTAAAGGGACCCCAGGGGCGAACTATGGCTACACCTTC	CASSFKGTPGANYGYTF
TRBV13	-	TRBJ1-4	-	TGTGCCAGCAGCTTAAAGGGGATAGAATATGAAAAACTGTTTTTT	CASSLKGIEYEKLFF
TRBV27	TRBD1	TRBJ1-4	-	TGTGCCAGCAAAGGACAGGGGGCTGGAGAAAAACTGTTTTTT	CASKGQGAGEKLFF
TRBV9	TRBD1	TRBJ1-1	once	TGTGCCAGCAGCCCCTCACAGGGGAGTGACGCTTTCTTT	CASSPSQGSDAFF